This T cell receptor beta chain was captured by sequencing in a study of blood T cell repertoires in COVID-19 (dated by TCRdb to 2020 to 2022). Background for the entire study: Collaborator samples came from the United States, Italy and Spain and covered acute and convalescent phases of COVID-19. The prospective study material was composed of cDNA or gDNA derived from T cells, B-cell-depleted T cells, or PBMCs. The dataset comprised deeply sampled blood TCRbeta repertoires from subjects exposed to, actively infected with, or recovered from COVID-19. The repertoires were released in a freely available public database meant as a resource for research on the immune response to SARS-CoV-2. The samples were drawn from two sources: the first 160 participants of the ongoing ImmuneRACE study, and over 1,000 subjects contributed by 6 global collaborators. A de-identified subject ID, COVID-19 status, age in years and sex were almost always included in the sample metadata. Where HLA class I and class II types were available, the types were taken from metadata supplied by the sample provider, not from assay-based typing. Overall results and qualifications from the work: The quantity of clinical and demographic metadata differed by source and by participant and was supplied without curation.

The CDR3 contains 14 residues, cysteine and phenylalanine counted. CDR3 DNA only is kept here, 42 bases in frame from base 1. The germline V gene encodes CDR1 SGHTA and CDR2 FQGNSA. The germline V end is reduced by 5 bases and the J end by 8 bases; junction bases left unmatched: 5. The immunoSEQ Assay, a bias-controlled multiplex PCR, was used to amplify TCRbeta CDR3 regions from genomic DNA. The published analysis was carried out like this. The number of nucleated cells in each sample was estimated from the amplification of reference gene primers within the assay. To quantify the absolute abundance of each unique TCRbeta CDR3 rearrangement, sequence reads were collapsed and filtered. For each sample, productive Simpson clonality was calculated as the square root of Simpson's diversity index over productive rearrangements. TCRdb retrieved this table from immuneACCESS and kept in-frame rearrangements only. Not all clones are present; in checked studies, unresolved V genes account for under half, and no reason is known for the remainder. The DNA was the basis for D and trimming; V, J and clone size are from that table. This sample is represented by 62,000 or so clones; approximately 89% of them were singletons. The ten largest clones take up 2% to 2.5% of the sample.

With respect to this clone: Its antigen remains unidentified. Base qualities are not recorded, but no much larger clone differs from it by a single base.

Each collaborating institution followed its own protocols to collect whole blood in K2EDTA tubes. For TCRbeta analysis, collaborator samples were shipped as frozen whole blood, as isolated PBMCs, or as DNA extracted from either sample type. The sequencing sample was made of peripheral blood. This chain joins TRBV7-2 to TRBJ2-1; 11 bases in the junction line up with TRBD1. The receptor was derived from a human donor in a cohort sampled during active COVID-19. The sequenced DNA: TGTGCCAGCAGCCACCGGACAGGGGGCGATGAGCAGTTCTTC. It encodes CASSHRTGGDEQFF.